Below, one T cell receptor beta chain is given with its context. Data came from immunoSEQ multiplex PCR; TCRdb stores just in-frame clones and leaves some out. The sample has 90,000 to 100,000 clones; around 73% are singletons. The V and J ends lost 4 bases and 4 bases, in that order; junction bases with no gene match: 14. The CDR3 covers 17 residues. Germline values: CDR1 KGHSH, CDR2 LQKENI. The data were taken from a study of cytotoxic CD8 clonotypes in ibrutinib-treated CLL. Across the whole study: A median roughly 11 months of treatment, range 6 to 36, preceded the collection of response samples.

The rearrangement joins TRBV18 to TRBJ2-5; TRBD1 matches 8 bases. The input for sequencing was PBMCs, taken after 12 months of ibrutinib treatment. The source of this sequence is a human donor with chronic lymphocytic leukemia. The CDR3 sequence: CASSRQSQGAGGETQYF. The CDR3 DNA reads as TGTGCCAGCTCACGACAAAGTCAGGGGGCTGGAGGAGAGACCCAGTACTTC. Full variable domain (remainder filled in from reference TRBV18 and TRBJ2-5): NAGVMQNPRHLVRRRGQEARLRCSPMKGHSHVYWYRQLPEEGLKFMVYLQKENIIDESGMPKERFSAEFPKEGPSILRIQQVVRGDSAAYFCASSRQSQGAGGETQYFGPGTRLLVL.